These T cell receptor beta chains were read from a single sample in a study of OX40 agonist ivuxolimab in advanced cancers. TCRdb's copy holds only in-frame clones and misses some; the assay was immunoSEQ multiplex PCR. The sample yields tens of thousands of clones, 94% seen once. This sample comprised CD4+ or CD8+ T cells sorted from blood, obtained in a trial of the OX40 agonist ivuxolimab. All receptors derive from an adult with an advanced solid tumor such as melanoma, head and neck, liver or kidney cancer. CDR3s include the opening cysteine and the closing phenylalanine or tryptophan. The size field is filled for only some rows; it gives once, few, many or a size class.

V gene | clone size | CDR3 protein
TRBV7-9 | once | CASSLEGSLLYEQYF
TRBV14 | NA | CASSLAGHYGYTF
TRBV4-1 | few | CASSQEGPNQPQHF
TRBV27 | NA | CASSPQRGGTDTQYF
TRBV27 | NA | CASSRTGAEAFF
TRBV30 | once | CAWQPGLAHTDTQYF
TRBV28 | NA | CASSLRGAYEQYF
TRBV5-4 | NA | CASSLDLGQQFYGYTF
TRBV9 | NA | CASSVGRSWETQYF
TRBV11-2 | NA | CASSLVAGDSYEQYF
TRBV6-5 | NA | CASTQRQFQSDTQYF
TRBV5-1 | NA | CASSIGTAKNIQYF
TRBV7-1 | NA | CASSLVKGLAVYGELFF
TRBV27 | NA | CASSLYRNTEAFF
TRBV27 | NA | CASSPLQGHYGYTF
TRBV4-3 | NA | CASSQDRAGSPYEQYF
TRBV27 | NA | CASSLSRYNEQFF
TRBV10-3 | NA | CAISDRPTGPYGYTF
TRBV7-9 | NA | CASSSSPAGNTGELFF
TRBV7-4 | NA | CASSRVGTDTQYF
TRBV4-1 | NA | CASSQDHLAGPYEQYF
TRBV27 | NA | CASSLRNQPQHF
TRBV27 | NA | CASSLGLAGFYEQYF
TRBV7-9 | NA | CASSLVAGRAENEQFF
TRBV5-6 | once | CASSWGRPYEQYF
TRBV19 | NA | CASSMVYSKNIQYF
TRBV9 | NA | CASSDGGQVNTGELFF
TRBV13 | NA | CASSSRTSILSYEQYF
TRBV19 | NA | CASSAAGLSSYEQYF
TRBV18 | NA | CASSPDIPYSNQPQHF
TRBV14 | NA | CASSQEPRNTGELFF
TRBV6-5 | NA | CASNTGSGANVLTF
TRBV28 | NA | CASSLDWIEPQHF
TRBV6-1 | NA | CASSEPRRGLGQPQHF
TRBV11-2 | NA | CASSLAGGSYEQYF
TRBV19 | NA | CASSQSPGQSYEQYF
TRBV30 | once | CAWSPTTGPQETQYF
TRBV15 | once | CATGGPGGTGELFF
TRBV14 | NA | CASSLHLRTGISYEQYF
TRBV5-1 | once | CASSLGAGSPLHF
TRBV28 | few | CASNPGGNQPQHF
TRBV5-6 | NA | CASRSLPMNTEAFF
TRBV30 | NA | CAWSGGTSGEQYF
TRBV19 | once | CASSIGTLGEQYF
TRBV19 | NA | CASSIGGGGTEAFF
TRBV19 | few | CASSIDATYEQYF
TRBV5-8 | NA | CASSFLVKTHNEQFF
TRBV2 | NA | CACLRSIGQGMIGYTF
TRBV4-1 | NA | CASSQEVGAPPDTQYF
TRBV10-3 | NA | CAISDGVGSYNEQFF
TRBV13 | NA | CASSSGLARSSYEQYF
TRBV5-6 | once | CASSSHADSYEQYF
TRBV5-6 | NA | CASSYTGYSYEQYF
TRBV7-9 | NA | CASSRGRSRWDEQFF